This T cell receptor (beta chain) was retrieved from a study of cytomegalovirus exposure and HLA in healthy donors. Findings and caveats of the study: In a later analysis, a missense DCLRE1C variant was linked to TCR beta V- and J-gene trimming. Accounts indicate the classifier identified cytomegalovirus status with strong specificity and sensitivity.

Details on this clone: What it binds is not known.

Germline CDR1 reads MNHEY; CDR2 reads SMNVEV (reference sequence). J lost 5 bases, V lost 5 bases, and 6 bases had no gene match. This CDR3 comprises 14 residues. Healthy bone marrow donors supplied every sample. Nominal health characterized the donors when sampled, though unrecorded immune exposures were likely. A multiplex PCR was run with 60 Vbeta primers and 13 Jbeta primers. The table came from immunoSEQ multiplex PCR; TCRdb's copy has only in-frame clones and leaves some out. The data show about 160,000 clones, nearly 80% seen once. The origin of this receptor is a woman between 40 and 50 years old in good health and CMV-seronegative. Sequenced input: PBMCs. The chain employs TRBV27 and TRBJ2-1, with TRBD2 matching over 7 bases. CDR3 in DNA: TGTGCCAGCAGTCCACGGACTAGTAACAATGAGCAGTTCTTC. Translation: CASSPRTSNNEQFF.